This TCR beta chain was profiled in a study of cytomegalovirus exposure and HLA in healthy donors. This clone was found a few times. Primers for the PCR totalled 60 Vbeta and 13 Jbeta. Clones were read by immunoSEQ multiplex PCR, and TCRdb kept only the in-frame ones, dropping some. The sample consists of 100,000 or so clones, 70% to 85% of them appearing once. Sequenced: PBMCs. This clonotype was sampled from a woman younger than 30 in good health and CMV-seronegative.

DNA for the CDR3: TGCAGTGCTAGGTTCGGGGTTGAGCAGTTCTTC. Translation gives CSARFGVEQFF. The chain is built from TRBV20-1 and TRBJ2-1, with a possible D match to TRBD2 (5 bases). This CDR3 comprises 11 residues. Per the germline V gene, CDR1 is DFQATT and CDR2 is SNEGSKA (reference sequence). V gave up 3 bases and J gave up 9 bases, with 9 bases separating them.